What follows are 4 T cell receptor beta chains derived from one specimen sequenced in a study of control samples from healthy donors and cancer patients. Libraries were prepared by immunoSEQ multiplex PCR; TCRdb keeps only in-frame clonotypes and omits some of them. The profile shows 55,000 to 75,000 clones, approximately 87% of them singletons. The sequencing input was PBMCs. Source of these receptors: a woman aged 45-59 years with head and neck cancer.

This clone showed up just once. This sequence joins TRBV6-2 or TRBV6-3 and TRBJ1-2, with D possibly being TRBD1 (5 bases). Trimming removed 6 bases from V and 4 bases from J, with 12 bases in between. Germline assignment: CDR1 MNHEY and CDR2 SVGEGT. The CDR3 covers 13 residues. The CDR3 spells CASSQARGYGYTF. The CDR3 DNA follows: TGTGCCAGCAGCCAGGCTAGGGGCTATGGCTACACCTTC.

This clone appeared a single time. The rearrangement links TRBV21-1 to TRBJ2-7; the table's D call TRBD1 went unverified against the DNA. TRBV21-1 is flagged as a pseudogene. The CDR3 has 19 amino acids. The CDR3 here is CASSNREGADPEHLYEQYF. Written as DNA, the CDR3 is TGTGCCAGCAGCAACAGGGAAGGGGCCGACCCTGAGCACCTCTACGAGCAGTACTTC.

This sequence joins TRBV7-9 and TRBJ1-2; D unresolved. Trimming took off 9 bases at V and 8 bases at J, with 22 bases between the two ends. The CDR3 consists of 14 residues. CDR1 is SEHNR, CDR2 FQNEAQ, per germline (reference sequence). The CDR3 DNA sequence: TGTGCCAGGGAAGCGGCGTCGGCTGAAGGAGGCTACACCTTC. Residues: CAREAASAEGGYTF.

The chain carries TRBV28 and TRBJ1-6; D might be TRBD1 (6 bases). CDR3 size: 14 residues. Looked up from germline, CDR1 is MDHEN and CDR2 is SYDVKM. The CDR3 sequence is CAQQSRGNNSPLHF. DNA for the CDR3: TGTGCGCAGCAATCAAGGGGGAATAATTCACCCCTCCACTTT.